This T cell receptor beta chain came from a study of cytomegalovirus exposure and HLA in healthy donors. With respect to this clone: Its antigen is not known.

Assay: immunoSEQ multiplex PCR; the TCRdb copy retains only in-frame clones and omits some. Found here are around 150,000 clones, roughly 91% of them singletons; the top ten hold approximately 3%. Study observations and caveats: Cytomegalovirus-associated status was assigned to about 150 TCR beta chains.

Germline V gives CDR1 MNHEY, CDR2 SMNVEV (reference sequence). This CDR3 region has 13 residues. With 9 bases clipped from V and 4 bases from J, the junction kept 6 bases outside the gene matches. Material for sequencing was PBMCs. The chain is built from TRBV27 and TRBJ2-7; 10 nucleotides agree with TRBD2. The receptor's source is a young man in good health and CMV-seronegative. CDR3 in DNA: TGTGCCAGTAGGCCAGCGGGAGGGTACGAGCAGTACTTC. It translates to CASRPAGGYEQYF.